The TCR beta chain under discussion was sequenced for a study of CD8 T cells in ankylosing spondylitis. MiXCR was run by TCRdb on the 5' RACE reads, yielding one entry per CDR3 protein. The sample consists of tens of thousands of distinct CDR3 sequences, approximately 5.7% of them appearing once. This clonotype was observed a few times. V dropped 2 bases and J dropped 5; count of bases not matched to a gene: 10. Germline CDR1 KGHSH, CDR2 LQKENI. The CDR3 runs 16 residues. The sequenced sample consisted of synovial fluid, either unsorted or a sorted T cell fraction (not recorded which). The receptor was isolated from a male donor with ankylosing spondylitis. The chain carries TRBV18 and TRBJ2-5; 8 nucleotides align to TRBD1. The CDR3 region is CASSPEGTGLMETQYF. In nucleotides, the CDR3 is TGTGCCAGCTCACCAGAAGGGACAGGCCTTATGGAGACCCAGTACTTC.